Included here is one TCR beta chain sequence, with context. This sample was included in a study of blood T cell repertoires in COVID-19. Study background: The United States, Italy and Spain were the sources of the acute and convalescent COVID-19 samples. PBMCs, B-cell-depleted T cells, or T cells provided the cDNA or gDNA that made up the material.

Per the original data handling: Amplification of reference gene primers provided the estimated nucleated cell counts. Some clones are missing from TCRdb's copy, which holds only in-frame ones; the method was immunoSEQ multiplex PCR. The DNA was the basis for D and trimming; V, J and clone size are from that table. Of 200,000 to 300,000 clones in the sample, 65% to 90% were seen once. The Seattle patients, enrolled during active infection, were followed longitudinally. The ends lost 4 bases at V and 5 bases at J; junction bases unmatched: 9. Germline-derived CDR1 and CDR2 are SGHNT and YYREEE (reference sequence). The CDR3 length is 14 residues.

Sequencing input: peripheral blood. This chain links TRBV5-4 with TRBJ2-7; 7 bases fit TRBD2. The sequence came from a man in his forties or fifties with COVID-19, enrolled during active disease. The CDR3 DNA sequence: TGTGCCAGCAGCCCATCCCGGGGGGTAGACGAGCAGTACTTC. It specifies CASSPSRGVDEQYF.